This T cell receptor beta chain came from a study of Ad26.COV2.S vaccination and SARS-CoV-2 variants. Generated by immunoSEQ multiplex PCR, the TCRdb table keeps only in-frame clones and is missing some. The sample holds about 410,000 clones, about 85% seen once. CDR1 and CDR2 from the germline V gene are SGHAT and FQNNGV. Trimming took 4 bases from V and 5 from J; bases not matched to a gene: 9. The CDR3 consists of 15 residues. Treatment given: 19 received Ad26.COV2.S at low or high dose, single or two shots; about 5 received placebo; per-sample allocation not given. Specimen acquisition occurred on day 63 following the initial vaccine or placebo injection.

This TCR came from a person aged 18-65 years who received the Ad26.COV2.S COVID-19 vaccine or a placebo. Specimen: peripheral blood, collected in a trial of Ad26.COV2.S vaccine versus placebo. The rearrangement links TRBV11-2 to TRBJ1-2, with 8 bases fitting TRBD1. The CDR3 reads CASSSADRAGYGYTF. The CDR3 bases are TGTGCCAGCAGCTCAGCGGACAGGGCTGGGTATGGCTACACCTTC.